The entry below describes one T cell receptor (beta chain). No antigen is known for it. V was shortened by 2 bases and J by 1 base, with 9 bases between the two germline ends. The CDR3 loop spans 14 amino acids. CDR1 is SGHDT, CDR2 YYEEEE, per germline. The data belong to a study of cytomegalovirus exposure and HLA in healthy donors. Points from the study as a whole: While the bulk of TCR sequences proved rare, some public TCRs turned up in many donors. Later on, a genetic analysis was performed. It linked a missense variant in DCLRE1C with V- and J-gene trimming of TCR beta.

The PCR had 60 Vbeta and 13 Jbeta primers. Assay: immunoSEQ multiplex PCR; the TCRdb copy retains only in-frame clones and omits some. The repertoire consists of about 93,000 clones, with over 65% occurring once and the leading ten covering under 4%. Specimen: PBMCs. The sequence derives from a man aged 50 to 59 in good health and CMV-seronegative. The J gene is TRBJ1-1, the V gene TRBV5-6; D unresolved. CDR3 bases: TGTGCCAGCAGCTTAAGAGGAAGGAACACTGAAGCTTTCTTT. It codes for CASSLRGRNTEAFF.